Below, 17 T cell receptor beta chains from the same sample are listed, as sequenced in a study of monozygotic twins with inflammatory bowel disease (dated by TCRdb to between 2018 and 2020). The library was built by means of 5' RACE. The instrument was an Illumina HiSeq 2500. Through TCRdb reprocessing, the reads give one entry per CDR3 protein sequence; DNA is omitted. The sample's clone listing holds under 150,000 distinct CDR3 sequences. Of the sample, less than 3% falls within the top ten clones. The sample consisted of blood. The receptors originated from a human donor with ulcerative colitis or Crohn's disease, or a healthy co-twin of an affected twin (not recorded which).

This chain uses TRBV5-1 with TRBJ1-1. The length of the CDR3 is 15 residues. In germline, CDR1 is SGHRS, CDR2 YFSETQ. CDR3 region: CASSLAGDSNTEAFF. Full variable domain (rest looked up from reference TRBV5-1 and TRBJ1-1): KAGVTQTPRYLIKTRGQQVTLSCSPISGHRSVSWYQQTPGQGLQFLFEYFSETQRNKGNFPGRFSGRQFSNSRSEMNVSTLELGDSALYLCASSLAGDSNTEAFFGQGTRLTVV.

This chain uses TRBV20-1 with TRBJ2-5; the TRBD1 assignment by TCRdb is unverifiable without DNA. This CDR3 is built from 13 residues. Germline V gene sequence: CDR1 DFQATT, CDR2 SNEGSKA (reference sequence). The CDR3 is CSARALGEETQYF.

V usage is TRBV20-1 and J usage is TRBJ2-7; TCRdb's assignment of TRBD2 cannot be checked, as there is no DNA. Germline V gene data show CDR1 as DFQATT and CDR2 as SNEGSKA (reference sequence). The CDR3 spans 16 residues. The CDR3 spells CSARGGSGGDSYEQYF.

J is TRBJ2-1 and V is TRBV20-1; TCRdb returns TRBD1, unconfirmable since there is no DNA. The CDR3 length is 15 residues. The germline CDR1 and CDR2 sequences are DFQATT and SNEGSKA (reference sequence). The CDR3 is CSASQWGGGNNEQFF.

This chain links TRBV20-1 with TRBJ2-6; TCRdb selects TRBD1, and the lack of DNA leaves this call unchecked. Per the germline V gene, CDR1 is DFQATT and CDR2 is SNEGSKA (reference sequence). The CDR3 is 15 residues long. CDR3: CSAKGGARGANVLTF.

The chain has TRBV29-1 and TRBJ2-1; TCRdb's D gene call, TRBD2, goes unchecked for lack of DNA. This CDR3 is 16 amino acids long. Germline CDR1 SQVTM, CDR2 ANQGSEA. CDR3 protein: CSVATSGGARLYEQFF.

The V call is TRBV20-1, the J call TRBJ1-6; TCRdb returns TRBD1, unconfirmable since there is no DNA. The germline V gene has CDR1 DFQATT and CDR2 SNEGSKA (reference sequence). This CDR3 has 14 residues. Here the CDR3 reads CSVRTWDHNSPLHF.

The V and J genes are TRBV20-1 and TRBJ2-1; the TCRdb call, TRBD2, lacks DNA for checking. Germline V gene data show CDR1 as DFQATT and CDR2 as SNEGSKA (reference sequence). The CDR3 runs 16 residues. The CDR3 loop reads CSSTSWGERGNNEQFF.

J is TRBJ2-7 and V is TRBV7-9. The CDR3 contains 11 residues. Germline CDR1 SEHNR, CDR2 FQNEAQ (reference sequence). This CDR3 reads CASALSYEQYF.

The rearrangement links TRBV5-1 to TRBJ1-1; the TCRdb call, TRBD1, lacks DNA for checking. Germline CDR1 is SGHRS and CDR2 is YFSETQ. The CDR3 sequence is 14 residues long. The CDR3 reads CASSSRQGNTEAFF.

The chain uses TRBV7-6 and TRBJ1-2. This CDR3 is 14 amino acids long. CDR1 is SGHVS, CDR2 FNYEAQ, per germline. CDR3 protein: CASSPTTSGYGYTF. Using reference TRBV7-6 and TRBJ1-2 for the parts outside the CDR3, the full variable domain is GAGVSQSPRYKVTKRGQDVALRCDPISGHVSLYWYRQALGQGPEFLTYFNYEAQQDKSGLPNDRFSAERPEGSISTLTIQRTEQRDSAMYRCASSPTTSGYGYTFGSGTRLTVV.

V usage is TRBV7-2 and J usage is TRBJ2-5. This CDR3 region has 12 residues. CDR1 is SGHTA and CDR2 is FQGNSA in the germline V gene. The CDR3 is CASSFLMETQYF.

The V call is TRBV12-3 or TRBV12-4, the J call TRBJ1-2. The CDR3 length is 16 residues. The CDR3 region is CASSLEENRVSYGYTF.

The chain joins TRBV3-1 to TRBJ2-1; TCRdb proposes TRBD1, but this gene call is untestable without DNA. There are 14 residues in the CDR3. Germline V gene data show CDR1 as LGHDT and CDR2 as YNNKEL (reference sequence). CDR3 residues: CASSQDRRGNEQFF.

V gene TRBV10-3 combines with J gene TRBJ1-1. Germline-derived CDR1 and CDR2 are ENHRY and SYGVKD. The CDR3 loop spans 15 amino acids. CDR3 region: CAISLIRGENTEAFF.

The chain recombines TRBV12-3 or TRBV12-4 with TRBJ1-2. The CDR3 totals 13 residues. This CDR3 is CASSFGVNYGYTF.

The genes are TRBV19 and TRBJ2-7. Germline values: CDR1 LNHDA, CDR2 SQIVND (reference sequence). The CDR3 loop spans 14 amino acids. CDR3: CASSITASSYEQYF.